Described below is a single TCR beta chain sequence and its context. What it recognizes is unknown. Trimming removed 3 bases at V and 5 bases at J, with 16 bases between. This CDR3 spans 15 amino acids. CDR1 is SNHLY and CDR2 is FYNNEI in the germline V gene. Donors showed nominal health when sampled, although they likely had unrecorded immune exposures. This specimen comes from a study of cytomegalovirus exposure and HLA in healthy donors. Study-level findings and limits: Most subjects' HLA-A and HLA-B alleles were reportedly predicted from TCR beta sequences. As was reported, the classifier diagnosed cytomegalovirus status with high specificity and sensitivity.

The PCR ran on 60 Vbeta and 13 Jbeta primers. Sequencing used immunoSEQ multiplex PCR; TCRdb keeps in-frame clones, though not all of them. The table lists fewer than 350,000 clones, about 87% of them singletons. This receptor was identified in a woman aged 18-35 years in good health and CMV-seronegative. The chain employs TRBV2 and TRBJ1-1, with D perhaps TRBD1 (5 bases). Sequences were obtained from PBMCs. The CDR3 DNA follows: TGTGCCAGCAGTGAGCTCTGGTGGGAGGGGACTGAAGCTTTCTTT. This translates into CASSELWWEGTEAFF. Complete variable domain (other parts from reference TRBV2 and TRBJ1-1): EPEVTQTPSHQVTQMGQEVILRCVPISNHLYFYWYRQILGQKVEFLVSFYNNEISEKSEIFDDQFSVERPDGSNFTLKIRSTKLEDSAMYFCASSELWWEGTEAFFGQGTRLTVV.